These T cell receptor beta chains were read from a single sample in a study of shared clonotypes between healthy human individuals. Libraries were prepared by immunoSEQ multiplex PCR; TCRdb keeps only in-frame clonotypes and omits some of them. The sample lists some 2,000,000 clones, approximately 94% occurring once. The sample was naive CD4+ T cells sorted from blood. Receptors were obtained from a man aged 18-30 years in good health. Both conserved end residues are part of each CDR3.

>TRBV10-2|TRBJ2-7
CASSDLPGLLPYEQYF
>TRBV5-4|TRBJ2-3
CASSLDRVSTDTQYF
>TRBV7-2|TRBJ2-7
CASSATRFEQYF
>TRBV11-2|TRBJ2-7
CASSLGNPGQNEQYF
>TRBV7-2|TRBJ1-3
CASSLRGVAGNTIYF
>TRBV5-1|TRBJ2-3
CASSLGGEADTQYF
>TRBV11-2|TRBJ1-2
CASRSWTQTSDGYTF
>TRBV4-1|TRBJ2-5
CASSQTRTDQETQYF
>TRBV18|TRBJ1-5
CASSPGQGANSNQPQHF
>TRBV27|TRBJ1-5
CASSFNGLQPQHF
>TRBV7-2|TRBJ2-3
CASSSGQTSTDTQYF
>TRBV19|TRBJ2-7
CASSVLAGSYYEQYF
>TRBV2|TRBJ2-7
CASSEREGYEQYF
>TRBV19|TRBJ2-1
CASKAAYNEQFF
>TRBV5-1|TRBJ2-7
CASSPGTDSYEQYF
>TRBV5-1|TRBJ2-7
CASSSGTGTGVVEQYF
>TRBV27|TRBJ1-2
CASSFTGGASYGYTF
>TRBV10-3|TRBJ2-5
CAISLERAGVETQYF
>TRBV19|TRBJ2-1
CASSTTRTSGRAREQFF
>TRBV9|TRBJ2-1
CASSATGGPNEQFF
>TRBV2|TRBJ1-5
CASSKNSNQPQHF
>TRBV15|TRBJ2-3
CATSRAGESPSTDTQYF
>TRBV11-3|TRBJ2-3
CASSPFWDTQYF
>TRBV6-5|TRBJ1-1
CASSYLAQGGTEAFF
>TRBV25-1|TRBJ1-3
CASSPFAGTGGGNTIYF
>TRBV5-1|TRBJ2-7
CASSSRGAFYEQYF
>TRBV28|TRBJ1-4
CASSSPSSPGTNEKLFF
>TRBV27|TRBJ1-5
CASSFSGPNQPQHF
>TRBV4-3|TRBJ1-2
CASSQVAQVGPYGYTF
>TRBV7-2|TRBJ2-2
CASSLSRLALGELFF
>TRBV7-6|TRBJ1-4
CASSERQGATNEKLFF
>TRBV5-8|TRBJ2-1
CASSPDRYNDRQFF
>TRBV10-2|TRBJ2-2
CASAGTAITGELFF
>TRBV10-3|TRBJ1-4
CAISESAPTGGNEKLFF
>TRBV5-5|TRBJ1-2
CASSLTAGYGYTF
>TRBV5-1|TRBJ2-7
CASSQTGTAYEQYF
>TRBV4-1|TRBJ2-3
CASTRRTSGGGDTDTQYF
>TRBV29-1|TRBJ2-1
CSVEPPRQGNEQFF
>TRBV5-1|TRBJ2-1
CASSATHRLDEQFF
>TRBV18|TRBJ2-7
CASSPYDSYEQYF
>TRBV19|TRBJ2-7
CASSIPLAGEQYF
>TRBV29-1|TRBJ2-2
CSVEKGGRVTGELFF
>TRBV6-1|TRBJ2-3
CASGLAGATDTQYF
>TRBV7-9|TRBJ2-1
CASSFAANEQFF
>TRBV6-5|TRBJ2-3
CASRPGALGTDTQYF
>TRBV28|TRBJ2-7
CASSPQTVGAYEQYF